The source of this T cell receptor beta chain is a study of early T cells in non-severe SARS-CoV-2 infection. This clonotype came up a few times. The library protocol tagged individual cDNA molecules with unique molecular identifiers. MiXCR was run by TCRdb on the 5' RACE reads, yielding one entry per CDR3 protein. The sample lists some 71,000 distinct CDR3 sequences; about 13% were seen once. Germline V gene lookup returns CDR1 KGHSH and CDR2 LQKENI. This CDR3 is 14 amino acids long. Deletions cut 3 bases from V and 1 base from J, with 9 bases between. The sequenced sample consisted of whole blood. The sequence derives from an adult who was a healthcare worker with PCR-confirmed SARS-CoV-2 infection or an uninfected control (not recorded which). The chain combines TRBV18 with TRBJ1-1; no definite D call. In nucleotides, the CDR3 is TGTGCCAGCTCACCGAGGAAGGGGAACACTGAAGCTTTCTTT. Its translation is CASSPRKGNTEAFF.